These 28 T cell receptor beta chains were sequenced from one sample in a study of blood T cell repertoires in COVID-19 (TCRdb year 2020). Library prep was done by the immunoSEQ multiplex PCR assay. Held by TCRdb, this immuneACCESS table contains in-frame sequences only and omits some clones. Under half of the omission traces to an unresolved V gene where checked; the cause of the rest is unknown. This sample gives 100,000 to 150,000 clones in total; less than 85% of them show up just once. About 18% of the sample comes from the top ten. The sample consisted of peripheral blood. The receptors originated from a woman over 75 with acute or convalescent COVID-19.

The V call is TRBV12-3 or TRBV12-4, the J call TRBJ2-3; tentative D call: TRBD2 (6 bases). The CDR3 totals 13 residues. V lost 5 bases to trimming and J lost 2 bases, with 8 bases between them. CDR3 sequence (DNA): TGTGCCAGCAGTCGGCGGGACACAGATACGCAGTATTTT. Its protein product is CASSRRDTDTQYF.

This clone was found once. The chain joins TRBV7-2 to TRBJ1-5, with 9 bases fitting TRBD1. Looked up from germline, CDR1 is SGHTA and CDR2 is FQGNSA. The V gene end was trimmed by 0 bases and the J gene end by 6 bases; junction bases not matched to a gene: 9. CDR3 length equals 17 residues. The CDR3 sequence: CASSLAGTGQGLQPQHF. As DNA, the CDR3 is TGTGCCAGCAGCTTAGCGGGGACGGGACAGGGTCTTCAGCCCCAGCATTTT.

This clone was seen a few times. The V gene is TRBV27, the J gene TRBJ1-2, with D possibly TRBD1 on 5 matching bases. V was trimmed by 6 bases and J by 2 bases, leaving 16 bases between them. Germline loops: CDR1 MNHEY, CDR2 SMNVEV (reference sequence). The CDR3 is made up of 15 amino acids. CDR3 nucleotides: TGTGCCAGCAGGCCCCTGGCCAGGGTGAACTATGGCTACACCTTC. Translated, it gives CASRPLARVNYGYTF.

V is TRBV2 and J is TRBJ1-5, with D perhaps matching TRBD1 (5 bases). Trimming cost V 3 bases and J 9 bases, with 21 bases left between them. Germline lookup yields CDR1 SNHLY and CDR2 FYNNEI. This CDR3 has 16 amino acids. CDR3 region: CASSDKTVGRRGPQHF. The CDR3, as DNA: TGTGCCAGCAGTGATAAGACAGTGGGCCGTAGGGGGCCCCAGCATTTT. Full variable domain (rest looked up from reference TRBV2 and TRBJ1-5): EPEVTQTPSHQVTQMGQEVILRCVPISNHLYFYWYRQILGQKVEFLVSFYNNEISEKSEIFDDQFSVERPDGSNFTLKIRSTKLEDSAMYFCASSDKTVGRRGPQHFGDGTRLSIL.

Written as DNA, the CDR3 is TGTGCCAGCAGCCAGCGAGCGGGGGGTTTGGTTCAGTACTTC. This codes for CASSQRAGGLVQYF. The chain carries TRBV3-1 (or the pseudogene TRBV3-2) and TRBJ2-4, with TRBD2 matching over 9 bases. Germline CDR1 is LGHDT and CDR2 is YNNKEL (reference sequence). V lost 3 bases and J lost 11; bases outside the gene matches: 8. This CDR3 is built from 14 residues.

The chain joins TRBV7-9 to TRBJ2-3; D uncertain. The germline gives CDR1 SEHNR, CDR2 FQNEAQ (reference sequence). This CDR3 has 12 amino acids. This CDR3 reads CATAPPTDTQYF. As DNA, the CDR3 is TGTGCTACAGCCCCCCCCACAGATACGCAGTATTTT.

This rearrangement joins TRBV3-1 (or the pseudogene TRBV3-2) to TRBJ2-5, with TRBD1 as a possible D gene (6 bases). This CDR3 has 16 amino acids. Per germline, CDR1 LGHDT and CDR2 YNNKEL (reference sequence). V lost 1 base, J lost 5 bases, and 17 bases lay in between. The CDR3: CASSQAAGVVRETQYF. CDR3 coding DNA: TGTGCCAGCAGCCAAGCCGCAGGGGTAGTAAGGGAGACCCAGTACTTC.

This chain links TRBV6-5 with TRBJ2-2; 14 bases agree with TRBD2. CDR3 length: 15 amino acids. Per germline, CDR1 MNHEY and CDR2 SVGAGI. The V gene end was trimmed by 7 bases and the J gene end by 6 bases; junction bases not matched to a gene: 4. CDR3 sequence: CASKGTSGRAGELFF. The CDR3 DNA reads as TGTGCCAGCAAGGGGACTAGCGGGAGAGCCGGGGAGCTGTTTTTT.

The chain couples TRBV6-5 to TRBJ1-5; D is possibly TRBD1 (6 bases). Trimming stripped 5 bases from V and 5 bases from J, with 10 bases between. Germline loops: CDR1 MNHEY, CDR2 SVGAGI. The CDR3 has 13 residues. CDR3 sequence: CASSTAGDQPQHF. The CDR3 DNA reads as TGTGCCAGCAGTACAGCAGGGGATCAGCCCCAGCATTTT.

The gene calls are TRBV25-1 and TRBJ1-1, with a tentative D call TRBD1 (6 bases). Trimming took 0 bases from V and 11 from J, leaving 19 bases between them. The CDR3 contains 15 residues. CDR1 is MGHDK, CDR2 SYGVNS, per germline. Here the CDR3 reads CASSEYSGALGRAFF. The CDR3 coding sequence is TGTGCCAGCAGTGAATATTCAGGGGCCCTAGGCAGGGCTTTCTTT.

This chain uses TRBV9 with TRBJ1-5, with D perhaps TRBD1 (5 bases). This CDR3 comprises 15 residues. V lost 0 bases and J 0 bases, leaving 7 bases between the germline ends. Per germline, CDR1 SGDLS and CDR2 YYNGEE. CDR3 coding DNA: TGTGCCAGCAGCGTAGAAGGGGCTAGCAATCAGCCCCAGCATTTT. This encodes CASSVEGASNQPQHF. The entire variable domain, with the rest obtained from reference TRBV9 and TRBJ1-5, is as follows: DSGVTQTPKHLITATGQRVTLRCSPRSGDLSVYWYQQSLDQGLQFLIQYYNGEERAKGNILERFSAQQFPDLHSELNLSSLELGDSALYFCASSVEGASNQPQHFGDGTRLSIL.

The rearrangement joins TRBV7-9 to TRBJ2-1; 9 bases align to TRBD2. The junction had 5 bases not matched to a gene; V was cut back by 1 base and J by 4 bases. The CDR3 loop spans 16 amino acids. Looked up from germline, CDR1 is SEHNR and CDR2 is FQNEAQ (reference sequence). The CDR3 DNA sequence: TGTGCCAGCAGCTTAGAAGGGACTAGCAGATACAATGAGCAGTTCTTC. The encoded protein is CASSLEGTSRYNEQFF.

The chain carries TRBV6-2 or TRBV6-3 and TRBJ2-3, with a tentative D call TRBD1 (6 bases). The CDR3 contains 15 residues. V shed 5 bases and J shed 3 bases, with 15 bases lying between them. Germline lookup yields CDR1 MNHEY and CDR2 SVGEGT. The CDR3 reads CASSATGRVTDTQYF. CDR3 sequence (DNA): TGTGCCAGCAGTGCGACAGGCCGCGTTACAGATACGCAGTATTTT.

The J gene is TRBJ2-5, the V gene TRBV2, with a weak D call TRBD1 (6 bases). The CDR3 has 16 residues. Between the trimmed V and J ends, which lost 7 bases and 4 bases, there was a span of 22 bases. Germline lookup yields CDR1 SNHLY and CDR2 FYNNEI. The chain's CDR3 is CASIPWQGLGRETQYF. CDR3 in DNA: TGTGCCAGCATCCCATGGCAGGGGTTGGGTCGAGAGACCCAGTACTTC.

The chain uses TRBV11-3 and TRBJ2-1; D is possibly TRBD2 (5 bases). V was cut by 1 base and J by 5 bases, with 15 bases left in between. The CDR3 has 16 amino acids. CDR1 and CDR2 (germline): SGHNT, YENEEA. The DNA for the CDR3 is TGTGCCAGCAGCTTAGGTCTCGGTACAGCGGACAATGAGCAGTTCTTC. This gives the protein CASSLGLGTADNEQFF.

The chain joins TRBV7-6 to TRBJ2-5, with 7 bases aligning to TRBD2. The V gene end was trimmed by 2 bases and the J gene end by 1 base; junction bases not matched to a gene: 16. The CDR3 has 19 residues. Germline lookup yields CDR1 SGHVS and CDR2 FNYEAQ. The CDR3: CASSLRALALGGGQETQYF. The CDR3 DNA follows: TGTGCCAGCAGCTTACGGGCCTTAGCGTTAGGCGGGGGCCAAGAGACCCAGTACTTC.

The chain couples TRBV19 to TRBJ2-7; tentatively, D is TRBD2 (6 bases). V was clipped by 5 bases and J by 0 bases, with 14 bases between them. The CDR3 contains 15 residues. Germline assignment: CDR1 LNHDA and CDR2 SQIVND (reference sequence). CDR3 loop: CASSPGRPDSYEQYF. The CDR3 DNA reads as TGTGCCAGTAGTCCAGGGAGGCCAGACTCCTACGAGCAGTACTTC.

CDR3 region: CASSQDFLGYTF. The DNA of the CDR3 is TGCGCCAGCAGCCAAGATTTCCTCGGCTACACCTTC. V gene TRBV4-3 combines with J gene TRBJ1-2; D uncertain. Per the germline V gene, CDR1 is LGHNA and CDR2 is YSLEER. This CDR3 region has 12 residues. V gave up 0 bases and J gave up 8 bases, with 7 bases separating them.

J is TRBJ1-2 and V is TRBV5-1, with unresolved D. The CDR3 extends over 15 amino acids. The germline CDR1 and CDR2 sequences are SGHRS and YFSETQ. Trimming pared 0 bases from V and 4 bases from J, leaving 13 bases between. In DNA, the CDR3 is TGCGCCAGCAGCTTGGTAGCGGGGTTCGGCTATGGCTACACCTTC. Encoded protein: CASSLVAGFGYGYTF.

The V gene is TRBV27, the J gene TRBJ2-7; D is perhaps TRBD1 (6 bases). Germline values: CDR1 MNHEY, CDR2 SMNVEV (reference sequence). The CDR3 runs to 16 residues. Trimming left V 6 bases short and J 0 bases short, with 18 bases between. The DNA of the CDR3 is TGTGCCAGCAGACGCCAGGGGACGGTGAGCTCCTACGAGCAGTACTTC. This gives the protein CASRRQGTVSSYEQYF.

The chain is built from TRBV29-1 and TRBJ2-5; D remains unclear. V dropped 7 bases and J dropped 2 bases, with 14 bases sitting between them. The CDR3 is made up of 13 amino acids. Germline V gene lookup returns CDR1 SQVTM and CDR2 ANQGSEA. CDR3 DNA: TGCAGCGCTTTGATATGGGCTCAAGAGACCCAGTACTTC. Translation gives CSALIWAQETQYF.

This clone appeared once. In DNA form, the CDR3 reads TGCAGCGTTGATTACGCCCCGCAGGGGATGAACACTGAAGCTTTCTTT. Its translation: CSVDYAPQGMNTEAFF. V usage is TRBV29-1 and J usage is TRBJ1-1, with a possible D match to TRBD1 (6 bases). Germline CDR1 is SQVTM and CDR2 is ANQGSEA. This CDR3 region has 16 residues. Deletions cut 3 bases from V and 0 bases from J, with 17 bases between.

The V gene is TRBV9, the J gene TRBJ2-5; 9 nucleotides match TRBD2. Trimming cost V 0 bases and J 2 bases; bases outside gene matches: 17. This CDR3 is built from 20 residues. Per germline, CDR1 SGDLS and CDR2 YYNGEE. CDR3 bases: TGTGCCAGCAGCGTAGAAGCTGGCGGGGGGGCTGGGGGTCTACAAGAGACCCAGTACTTC. This translates into CASSVEAGGGAGGLQETQYF. Combining the CDR3 with reference TRBV9 and TRBJ2-5 gives the whole variable domain DSGVTQTPKHLITATGQRVTLRCSPRSGDLSVYWYQQSLDQGLQFLIQYYNGEERAKGNILERFSAQQFPDLHSELNLSSLELGDSALYFCASSVEAGGGAGGLQETQYFGPGTRLLVL.

V gene TRBV30 combines with J gene TRBJ1-1, with D tentatively TRBD1 (5 bases). V was clipped by 3 bases and J by 0 bases, with 11 bases between them. This CDR3 region has 14 residues. Germline lookup yields CDR1 GTSNPN and CDR2 SVGIG (reference sequence). The CDR3, as DNA: TGTGCCTGGAGGACCGACAGCATGAACACTGAAGCTTTCTTT. It encodes CAWRTDSMNTEAFF.

The J gene is TRBJ2-7, the V gene TRBV29-1; D possibly corresponds to TRBD1 (5 bases). The germline gives CDR1 SQVTM, CDR2 ANQGSEA. The CDR3 is 12 amino acids. Trimming took 7 bases from V and 0 from J, leaving 10 bases between them. CDR3 nucleotide sequence: TGCAGCGCCAAGACAGACTCCTACGAGCAGTACTTC. As protein: CSAKTDSYEQYF.

The chain has TRBV7-9 and TRBJ2-5; 14 bases map to TRBD2. V was clipped by 4 bases and J by 4 bases; unmatched bases: 5. Germline CDR1 reads SEHNR; CDR2 reads FQNEAQ (reference sequence). This CDR3 comprises 16 residues. CDR3 in DNA: TGTGCCAGCAGCTCCGGACTAGCGGGAGGAGGAGAGACCCAGTACTTC. Translation gives CASSSGLAGGGETQYF.

The CDR3 sequence is CASSLAGRGDYGYTF. The CDR3 DNA reads TGCGCCAGCAGCTTGGCCGGCAGGGGAGACTATGGCTACACCTTC. This rearrangement joins TRBV5-1 to TRBJ1-2; a possible D gene is TRBD1 (6 bases). The CDR3 loop spans 15 amino acids. CDR1 is SGHRS, CDR2 YFSETQ, per germline. The V end was cut by 0 bases, the J end by 3 bases, with 12 bases between.

The chain has TRBV10-2 and TRBJ2-7, with D maybe TRBD1 (6 bases). V was shortened by 4 bases and J by 3 bases, with 10 bases between the two germline ends. Germline values: CDR1 WSHSY, CDR2 SAAADI. The CDR3 consists of 13 residues. This CDR3 reads CASSGGRGYEQYF. The CDR3 nucleotides read TGCGCCAGCAGTGGAGGCAGGGGCTACGAGCAGTACTTC.